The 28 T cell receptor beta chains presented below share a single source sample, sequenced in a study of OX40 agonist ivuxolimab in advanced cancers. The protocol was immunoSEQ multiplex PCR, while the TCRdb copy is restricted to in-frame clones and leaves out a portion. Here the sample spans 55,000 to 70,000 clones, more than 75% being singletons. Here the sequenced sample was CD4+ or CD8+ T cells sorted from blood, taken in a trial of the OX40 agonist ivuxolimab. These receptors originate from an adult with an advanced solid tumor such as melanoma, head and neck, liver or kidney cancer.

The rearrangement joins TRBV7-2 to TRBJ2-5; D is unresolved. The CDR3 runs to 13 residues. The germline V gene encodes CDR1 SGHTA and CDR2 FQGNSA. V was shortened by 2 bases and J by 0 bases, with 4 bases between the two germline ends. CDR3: CASSLKYQETQYF. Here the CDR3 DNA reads TGTGCCAGCAGCTTAAAATACCAAGAGACCCAGTACTTC.

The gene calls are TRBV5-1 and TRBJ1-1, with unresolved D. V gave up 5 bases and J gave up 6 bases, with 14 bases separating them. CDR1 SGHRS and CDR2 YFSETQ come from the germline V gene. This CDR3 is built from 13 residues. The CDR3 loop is CASREPYGAEAFF. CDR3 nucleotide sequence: TGCGCCAGCAGGGAGCCCTATGGTGCTGAAGCTTTCTTT. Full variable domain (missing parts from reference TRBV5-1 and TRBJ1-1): KAGVTQTPRYLIKTRGQQVTLSCSPISGHRSVSWYQQTPGQGLQFLFEYFSETQRNKGNFPGRFSGRQFSNSRSEMNVSTLELGDSALYLCASREPYGAEAFFGQGTRLTVV.

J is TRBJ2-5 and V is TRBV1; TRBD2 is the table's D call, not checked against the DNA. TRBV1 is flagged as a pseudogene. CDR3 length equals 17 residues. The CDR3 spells CTSSPNEREGPGETQYF. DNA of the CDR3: TGCACCAGCAGCCCCAATGAGCGGGAGGGCCCGGGGGAGACCCAGTACTTC.

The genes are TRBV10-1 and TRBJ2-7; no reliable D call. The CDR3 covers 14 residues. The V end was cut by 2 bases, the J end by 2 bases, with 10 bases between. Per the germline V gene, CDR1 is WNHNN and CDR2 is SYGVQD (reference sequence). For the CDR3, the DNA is TGCGCCAGCAGTGAGGGGCCGCCAACCTACGAGCAGTACTTC. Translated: CASSEGPPTYEQYF.

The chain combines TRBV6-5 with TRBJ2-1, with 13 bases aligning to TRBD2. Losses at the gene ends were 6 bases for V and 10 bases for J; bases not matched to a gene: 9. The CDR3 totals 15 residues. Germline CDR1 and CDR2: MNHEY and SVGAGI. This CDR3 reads CASSRTSGSVLEQFF. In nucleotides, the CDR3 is TGTGCCAGCAGCCGGACTAGCGGGAGTGTTTTGGAGCAGTTCTTC.

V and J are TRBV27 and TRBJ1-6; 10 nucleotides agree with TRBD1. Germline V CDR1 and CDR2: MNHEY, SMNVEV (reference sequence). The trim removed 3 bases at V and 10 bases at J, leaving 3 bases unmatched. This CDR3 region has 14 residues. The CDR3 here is CASSFGTGVSPLHF. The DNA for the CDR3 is TGTGCCAGCAGTTTCGGGACAGGGGTATCACCCCTCCACTTT.

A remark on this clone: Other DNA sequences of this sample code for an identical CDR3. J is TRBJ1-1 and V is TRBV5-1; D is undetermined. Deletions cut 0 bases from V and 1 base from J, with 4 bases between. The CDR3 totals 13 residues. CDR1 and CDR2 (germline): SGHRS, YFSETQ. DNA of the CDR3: TGCGCCAGCAGCTTGGCGGGGAACACTGAAGCTTTCTTT. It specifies CASSLAGNTEAFF.

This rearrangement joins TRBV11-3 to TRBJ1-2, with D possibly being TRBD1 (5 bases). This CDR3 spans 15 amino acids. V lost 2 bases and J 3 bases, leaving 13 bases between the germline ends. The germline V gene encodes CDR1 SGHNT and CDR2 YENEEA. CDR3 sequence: CASSLRGGEDYGYTF. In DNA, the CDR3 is TGTGCCAGCAGCTTAAGAGGAGGGGAGGACTATGGCTACACCTTC.

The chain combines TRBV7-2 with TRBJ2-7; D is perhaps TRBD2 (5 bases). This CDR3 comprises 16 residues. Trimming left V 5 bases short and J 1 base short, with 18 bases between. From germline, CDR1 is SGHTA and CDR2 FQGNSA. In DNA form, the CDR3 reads TGTGCCAGCAGCACCCCCTGGGAGCGACCATCCTACGAGCAGTACTTC. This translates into CASSTPWERPSYEQYF.

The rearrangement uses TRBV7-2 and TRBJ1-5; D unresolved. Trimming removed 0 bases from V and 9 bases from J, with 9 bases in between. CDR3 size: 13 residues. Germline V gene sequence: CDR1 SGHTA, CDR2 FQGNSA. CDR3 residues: CASSLAEGGPQHF. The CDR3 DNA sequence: TGTGCCAGCAGCTTAGCGGAGGGTGGGCCCCAGCATTTT.

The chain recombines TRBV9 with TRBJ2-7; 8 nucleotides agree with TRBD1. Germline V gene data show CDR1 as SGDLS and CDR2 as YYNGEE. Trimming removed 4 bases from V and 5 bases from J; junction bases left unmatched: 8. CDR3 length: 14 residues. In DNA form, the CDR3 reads TGTGCCAGCAGCCCTTGGGGGACAGGCGACGAGCAGTACTTC. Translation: CASSPWGTGDEQYF.

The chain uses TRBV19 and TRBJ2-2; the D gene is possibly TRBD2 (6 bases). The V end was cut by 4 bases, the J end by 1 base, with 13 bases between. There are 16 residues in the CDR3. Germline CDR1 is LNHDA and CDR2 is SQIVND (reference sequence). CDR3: CASSNFRDWNTGELFF. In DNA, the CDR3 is TGTGCCAGTAGTAACTTCCGGGACTGGAACACCGGGGAGCTGTTTTTT.

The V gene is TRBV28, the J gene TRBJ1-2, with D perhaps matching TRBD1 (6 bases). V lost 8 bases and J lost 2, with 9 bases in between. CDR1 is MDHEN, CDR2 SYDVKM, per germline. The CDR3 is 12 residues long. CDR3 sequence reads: CASRGQNYGYTF. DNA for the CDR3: TGTGCCAGCCGAGGACAGAACTATGGCTACACCTTC.

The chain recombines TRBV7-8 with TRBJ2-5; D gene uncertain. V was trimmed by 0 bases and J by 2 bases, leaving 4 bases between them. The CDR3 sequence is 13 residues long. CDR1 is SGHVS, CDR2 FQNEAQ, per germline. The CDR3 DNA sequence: TGTGCCAGCAGCTTAGCTTCTCAAGAGACCCAGTACTTC. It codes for CASSLASQETQYF.

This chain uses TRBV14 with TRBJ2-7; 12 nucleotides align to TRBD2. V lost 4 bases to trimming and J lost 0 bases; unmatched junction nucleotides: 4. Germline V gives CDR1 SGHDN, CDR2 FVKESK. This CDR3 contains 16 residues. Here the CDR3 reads CASSPRLAGASYEQYF. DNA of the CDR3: TGTGCCAGCAGCCCTCGACTAGCGGGGGCCTCCTACGAGCAGTACTTC.

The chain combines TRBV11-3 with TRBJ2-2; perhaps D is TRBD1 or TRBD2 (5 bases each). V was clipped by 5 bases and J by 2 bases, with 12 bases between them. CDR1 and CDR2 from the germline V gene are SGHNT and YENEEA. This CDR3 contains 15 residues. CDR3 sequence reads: CASSETAVNTGELFF. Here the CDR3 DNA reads TGTGCCAGCAGCGAGACAGCGGTTAACACCGGGGAGCTGTTTTTT.

CDR3 sequence (DNA): TGTGCCAGCAGCTTAAAGTACAATGAGCAGTTCTTC. This encodes CASSLKYNEQFF. The chain employs TRBV5-6 and TRBJ2-1; D remains ambiguous. This CDR3 spans 12 amino acids. V lost 2 bases and J 4 bases, leaving 4 bases between the germline ends. Germline values: CDR1 SGHDT, CDR2 YYEEEE.

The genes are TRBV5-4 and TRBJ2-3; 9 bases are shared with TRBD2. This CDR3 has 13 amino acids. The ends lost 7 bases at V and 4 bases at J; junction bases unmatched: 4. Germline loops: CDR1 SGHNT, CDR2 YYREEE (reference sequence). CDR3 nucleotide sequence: TGTGCCAGCCATTTAGCGGGAGCAGATACGCAGTATTTT. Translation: CASHLAGADTQYF.

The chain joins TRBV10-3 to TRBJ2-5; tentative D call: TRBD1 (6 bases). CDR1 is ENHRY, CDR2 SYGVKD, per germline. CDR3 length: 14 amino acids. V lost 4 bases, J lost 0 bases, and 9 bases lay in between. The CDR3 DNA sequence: TGTGCCATCAGTGTACAGGGCAACCAAGAGACCCAGTACTTC. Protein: CAISVQGNQETQYF.

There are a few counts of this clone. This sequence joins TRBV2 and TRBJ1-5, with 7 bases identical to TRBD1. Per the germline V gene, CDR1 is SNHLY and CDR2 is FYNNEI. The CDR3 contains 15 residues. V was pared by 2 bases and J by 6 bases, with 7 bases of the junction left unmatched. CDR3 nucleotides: TGTGCCAGCAGTGAAAGACAGGGAGTAGTTCAGCCCCAGCATTTT. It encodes CASSERQGVVQPQHF.

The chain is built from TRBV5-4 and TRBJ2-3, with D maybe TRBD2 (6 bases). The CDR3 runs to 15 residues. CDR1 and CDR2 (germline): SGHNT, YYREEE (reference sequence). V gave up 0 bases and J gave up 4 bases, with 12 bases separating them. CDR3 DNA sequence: TGTGCCAGCAGCTTGGCCGGAGGGAACTCAGATACGCAGTATTTT. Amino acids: CASSLAGGNSDTQYF.

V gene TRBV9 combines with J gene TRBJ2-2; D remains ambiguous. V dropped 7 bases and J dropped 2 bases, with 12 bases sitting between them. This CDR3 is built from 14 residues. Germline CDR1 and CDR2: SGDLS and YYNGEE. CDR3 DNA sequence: TGTGCCAGCGAGTCCGGGCTAAACACCGGGGAGCTGTTTTTT. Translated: CASESGLNTGELFF.

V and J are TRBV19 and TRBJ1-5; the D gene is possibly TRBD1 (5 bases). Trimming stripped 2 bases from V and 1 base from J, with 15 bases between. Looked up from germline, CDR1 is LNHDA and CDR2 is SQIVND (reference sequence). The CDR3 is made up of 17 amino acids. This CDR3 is CASSISGGMGSNQPQHF. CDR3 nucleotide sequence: TGTGCCAGTAGTATAAGTGGGGGGATGGGGAGCAATCAGCCCCAGCATTTT. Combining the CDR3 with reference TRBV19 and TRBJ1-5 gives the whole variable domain DGGITQSPKYLFRKEGQNVTLSCEQNLNHDAMYWYRQDPGQGLRLIYYSQIVNDFQKGDIAEGYSVSREKKESFPLTVTSAQKNPTAFYLCASSISGGMGSNQPQHFGDGTRLSIL.

The CDR3 region is CASSPLSEDETQYF. CDR3 in DNA: TGTGCCAGCAGCCCACTAAGCGAGGATGAGACCCAGTACTTC. V is TRBV28 and J is TRBJ2-5; D call uncertain. V lost 6 bases and J lost 5, with 16 bases in between. Germline V CDR1 and CDR2: MDHEN, SYDVKM. The CDR3 sequence is 14 residues long.

CDR3 sequence reads: CASSQGTNYLQETQYF. The CDR3 DNA reads TGCGCCAGCAGCCAAGGAACAAACTACCTCCAAGAGACCCAGTACTTC. J is TRBJ2-5 and V is TRBV4-3, with unresolved D. V lost 1 base to trimming and J lost 1 base, with 13 bases between them. The CDR3 has 16 residues. CDR1 LGHNA and CDR2 YSLEER come from the germline V gene.

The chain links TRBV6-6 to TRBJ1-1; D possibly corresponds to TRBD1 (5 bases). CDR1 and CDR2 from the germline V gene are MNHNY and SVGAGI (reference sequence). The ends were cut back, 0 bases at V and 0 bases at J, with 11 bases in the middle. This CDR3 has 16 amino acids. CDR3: CASSYSAGSLNTEAFF. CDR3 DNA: TGTGCCAGCAGTTACTCTGCAGGGAGTCTGAACACTGAAGCTTTCTTT.

CDR3 sequence (DNA): TGTGCCAGCAGCCAGGGACTAGCGGGGCGTTACCTCACAGATACGCAGTATTTT. It encodes CASSQGLAGRYLTDTQYF. The chain uses TRBV7-9 and TRBJ2-3, with TRBD2 matching over 13 bases. Trimming removed 5 bases from V and 2 bases from J; junction bases left unmatched: 10. The V gene's germline CDR1 is SEHNR and CDR2 FQNEAQ (reference sequence). The CDR3 is 18 amino acids.

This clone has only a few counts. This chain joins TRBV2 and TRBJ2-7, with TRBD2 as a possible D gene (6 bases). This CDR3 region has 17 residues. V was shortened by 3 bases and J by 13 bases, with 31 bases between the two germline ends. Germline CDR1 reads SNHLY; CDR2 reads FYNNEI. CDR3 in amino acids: CASSDRGRGMGTALNYF. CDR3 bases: TGTGCCAGCAGTGATAGGGGCCGCGGGATGGGAACCGCCCTTAACTACTTC.